A single sample gave rise to the 2 T cell receptor beta chains below, sequenced in a study of blood T cell repertoires in COVID-19. Using immunoSEQ multiplex PCR, the repertoire was profiled, and TCRdb retains in-frame clones only, with some absent. The sample includes 150,000 to 200,000 clones, about 88% seen only once; the top ten take 1.5% to 2%. Source material: peripheral blood. Every receptor here comes from a man aged 18 to 30 who had recovered from COVID-19.

The V gene is TRBV29-1, the J gene TRBJ1-1; 9 nucleotides agree with TRBD1. This CDR3 comprises 13 residues. Germline CDR1 SQVTM, CDR2 ANQGSEA. The V and J ends lost 8 bases and 5 bases, in that order; junction bases with no gene match: 9. The DNA of the CDR3 is TGCAGCTCCGGGGGACAGGGAGGAACTGAAGCTTTCTTT. Its translation: CSSGGQGGTEAFF.

This rearrangement joins TRBV10-3 to TRBJ2-3; TRBD2 might be the D (6 bases). The germline CDR1 and CDR2 sequences are ENHRY and SYGVKD. This CDR3 has 17 amino acids. Trimming removed 2 bases from V and 2 bases from J, with 17 bases in between. The DNA for the CDR3 is TGTGCCATCAGTGAGAGAGGGACTTTTAGAGACACAGATACGCAGTATTTT. Amino acids: CAISERGTFRDTDTQYF.